This T cell receptor beta chain was identified during a study of blood T cell repertoires in COVID-19. As for the study in general: In each case, the material was cDNA or gDNA derived from T cells, B-cell-depleted T cells, or PBMCs.

The length of the CDR3 is 14 residues. Germline CDR1 and CDR2: GTSNPN and SVGIG (reference sequence). V dropped 1 base and J dropped 0 bases, with 10 bases sitting between them. This table comes from immunoSEQ multiplex PCR, and its TCRdb copy is limited to in-frame clones, with some not included. The sample lists roughly 250,000 clones, roughly 85% occurring once. The sequencing sample was made of PBMCs or T cells enriched from blood (not recorded which). This TCR came from a young woman who had recovered from COVID-19. The genes are TRBV30 and TRBJ2-7, with a possible D match to TRBD1 (6 bases). The CDR3 region is CAWSGGGGSYEQYF. CDR3 DNA: TGTGCCTGGAGTGGAGGGGGTGGCTCCTACGAGCAGTACTTC.